Given below is one T cell receptor (beta chain) in context. The antigen is unknown. The CDR3 totals 16 residues. Germline V gene sequence: CDR1 MNHEY, CDR2 SVGAGI. V lost 2 bases and J lost 0, with 13 bases in between. The data were taken from a study of Ad26.COV2.S vaccination and SARS-CoV-2 variants. Study-level information: Donor got 5x10^10 or 1x10^11 viral particles of Ad26.COV2.S.

Noted treatment: approximately 18 received Ad26.COV2.S at low or high dose, single or two shots; 5 received placebo; per-sample allocation not given. Material that was analyzed had been drawn on day 63 after the first vaccine or placebo injection. Built on an Ad26 vector, the vaccine expressed Wuhan-strain SARS-CoV-2 spike. Overall study findings and caveats: Breadth and depth estimates from TCRs may understate total T cell responses. Placebo recipients and vaccine recipients were similar in non-spike TCR breadth.

Repertoires were generated with immunoSEQ multiplex PCR, while TCRdb's copy carries only in-frame clones and drops some. Of more than 400,000 clones in the sample, around 93% were seen once. The sample here was peripheral blood, taken in a trial of Ad26.COV2.S vaccine versus placebo. The clonotype originates from a person between 18 and 65 years old who received the Ad26.COV2.S COVID-19 vaccine or a placebo. The chain carries TRBV6-5 and TRBJ1-1, with D perhaps TRBD1 (6 bases). This chain's CDR3 is CASSYDSGGMNTEAFF. CDR3 in DNA: TGTGCCAGCAGTTACGATTCCGGGGGCATGAACACTGAAGCTTTCTTT.